This entry features one T cell receptor (beta chain) sequence. This sample was taken from a study of shared clonotypes between healthy human individuals. Some clones are missing from TCRdb's copy, which holds only in-frame ones; the method was immunoSEQ multiplex PCR. The repertoire includes hundreds of thousands of clones, around 67% of them detected once, and 1.5% to 2% sits in the top ten. Looked up from germline, CDR1 is KGHSH and CDR2 is LQKENI. J lost 4 bases, V lost 3 bases, and 8 bases had no gene match. This CDR3 is 15 amino acids long. This TCR was sampled from a woman aged 25 to 39 in good health. The V and J genes are TRBV18 and TRBJ1-1; 7 positions match TRBD1. Source material: memory CD4+ T cells sorted from blood. Subset denoted: CD45RA-negative fraction. CDR3 amino acids: CASSPGTARSTEAFF. In nucleotides, the CDR3 is TGTGCCAGCTCACCCGGGACAGCGCGGTCCACTGAAGCTTTCTTT.